The clone carrying this TCR beta chain was observed at least ten times. Moderate-to-severe activity, CAS at least 3, NOSPECS at least 4 and duration under 3 months characterized donors with ophthalmopathy. Exclusion covered patients with other autoimmune diseases or uncontrolled infections (as well as pregnancy or lactation). Amplification of the TCR beta CDR3 regions used RNA transcripts (as template). The authors performed first-round RT-PCR with HTBI primers and then a second-round multiplex PCR. In TCRdb, the multiplex PCR reads were re-called with MiXCR into one record per CDR3 protein. This sample has about 400,000 distinct CDR3 sequences, with approximately 16% found just once. These data originate in a study of Graves' ophthalmopathy and Graves' hyperthyroidism. From germline, CDR1 is SGHDT and CDR2 YYEEEE. V dropped 4 bases and J dropped 4; count of bases not matched to a gene: 4. The CDR3 is made up of 14 amino acids.

This chain uses TRBV5-6 with TRBJ2-5, with TRBD1 matching 10 bases. The receptor was isolated from a woman in her late teens or twenties with Graves' ophthalmopathy. Sequencing was done on a sample of peripheral blood. As DNA, the CDR3 is TGTGCCAGCAGCCGGGGACAGGGGACAGAGACCCAGTACTTC. Translating it yields CASSRGQGTETQYF.